This T cell receptor (beta chain) was retrieved from a study of blood T cell repertoires in COVID-19. Whole-study context: Sites in the United States, Italy and Spain provided acute and convalescent COVID-19 samples. The cDNA or gDNA used as material had been derived from T cells, B-cell-depleted T cells, or PBMCs.

This clone was counted a single time. V was pared by 1 base and J by 7 bases, with 5 bases of the junction left unmatched. The CDR3 consists of 15 residues. Germline CDR1 is SGHKS and CDR2 is YYEKEE (reference sequence). The method was immunoSEQ multiplex PCR; TCRdb's version includes in-frame clones alone and lacks a portion of them. Of roughly 100,000 clones listed, roughly 80% are singletons. The sequencing input was peripheral blood. The chain combines TRBV5-5 with TRBJ1-6; TRBD1 matches 7 bases. This receptor was obtained from a woman of 80 years or more with acute or convalescent COVID-19. The CDR3 sequence: CASSLLDRPNSPLHF. The CDR3 DNA is TGTGCCAGCAGCTTGTTGGACAGGCCGAATTCACCCCTCCACTTT.